This TCR beta chain came from a study of tumor-infiltrating lymphocytes in localized non-small cell lung cancer. Comment on this clone: Its antigen is currently unknown.

The repertoire was sequenced with immunoSEQ multiplex PCR; TCRdb's copy has only in-frame clones and lacks some. The table shows about 8,900 clones, with approximately 64% occurring only once. Study-level findings and limits: TCRbeta sequencing showed higher T cell infiltration in tumors than uninvolved lung. Different pieces of the same tissue went to different assays, confounding technical variation with intratumor heterogeneity.

CDR3 size: 18 residues. The J segment lost 5 bases and the V segment lost 2 bases, leaving 9 bases of the junction unmatched. Germline CDR1 reads SGHDN; CDR2 reads FVKESK. The sample comprised uninvolved lung tissue not adjacent to the tumor. The clonotype originates from a human donor with non-small cell lung cancer. The chain links TRBV14 to TRBJ2-2; 12 nucleotides align to TRBD2. The CDR3 reads CASSQREVLAGGTGELFF. The DNA for the CDR3 is TGTGCCAGCAGCCAACGGGAGGTACTAGCGGGAGGAACCGGGGAGCTGTTTTTT.